This T cell receptor (beta chain) emerged from a study of T cell repertoires in cytomegalovirus infection. At the level of the study: CMV epitopes used comprised recently identified HLA-C-restricted ones and well-studied HLA-B-restricted ones. The public TCR beta signatures pointed to both CMV infection and matching HLA type. Findings and caveats of the study: What dominated the ex vivo response were HLA-C-restricted CMV-specific TCR beta clonotypes.

TCRdb fed the reads into MiXCR, producing one record per CDR3 protein. The sample gives 700,000 to 850,000 distinct CDR3 sequences, about 33% of which show up once; around 12% is in the top ten. The germline gives CDR1 MNHEY, CDR2 SMNVEV (reference sequence). J lost 10 bases, V lost 5 bases, and 3 bases had no gene match. The CDR3 has 13 amino acids. This clonotype has just a few counts. What it binds is unknown. The sequence was collected from a human donor in good health (CMV status not recorded). Some clones in this sample may be carry-over from other donors' samples. This sequence joins TRBV27 and TRBJ1-6; 9 nucleotides align to TRBD1. Sequenced here: cultured CD8+ T cells from PBMCs, sampled from culture after CMV antigen stimulation. The DNA of the CDR3 is TGTGCCAGCAGTAGACAGGGGGAGTCACCCCTCCACTTT. Translating it yields CASSRQGESPLHF.